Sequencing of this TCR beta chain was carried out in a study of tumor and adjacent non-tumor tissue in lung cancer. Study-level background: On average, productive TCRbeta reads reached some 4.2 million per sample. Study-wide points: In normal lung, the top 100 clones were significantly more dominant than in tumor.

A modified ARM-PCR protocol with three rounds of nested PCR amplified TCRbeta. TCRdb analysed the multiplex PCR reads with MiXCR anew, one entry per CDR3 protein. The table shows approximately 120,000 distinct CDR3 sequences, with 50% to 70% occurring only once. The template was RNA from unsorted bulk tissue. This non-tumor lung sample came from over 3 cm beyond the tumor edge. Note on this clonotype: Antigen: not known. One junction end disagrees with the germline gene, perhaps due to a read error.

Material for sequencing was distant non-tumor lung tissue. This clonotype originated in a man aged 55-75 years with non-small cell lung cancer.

Here the CDR3 reads CASSLERGSPYGYAF. The CDR3 DNA reads as TGCGCTAGCAGCCTGGAAAGGGGTTCCCCATATGGCTACGCCTTC. The V and J genes are TRBV5-1 and TRBJ1-2; weak D call: TRBD1 (5 bases). Germline loops: CDR1 SGHRS, CDR2 YFSETQ. The CDR3 sequence is 15 residues long.